This T cell receptor beta chain was profiled in a study of identical twins. Study outcomes and limitations: Cross-sectional statistical analysis, not tracking of the same donors, underpinned the conclusions. Twin sharing of out-of-frame TCR alpha was underestimated by models in monozygotic pairs.

In its sample, this clonotype was seen a few times. The antigen is not known. Germline assignment: CDR1 SGHTA and CDR2 FQGNSA. V lost 5 bases, J lost 8 bases, and 19 bases lay in between. CDR3 length equals 15 residues. Healthy Caucasians supplied all donations. A universal primer binding site was introduced by template switching. The final cDNA contained unique molecular identifiers. TCRdb redid the calling of the 5' RACE reads with MiXCR, one entry per CDR3 protein. The sample shows more than 1.5 million distinct CDR3 sequences, around a third of them seen only once. Sequencing input: cord blood. The TCR was taken from a newborn girl in good health. The gene calls are TRBV7-2 and TRBJ2-1; no clear D. CDR3 loop: CASSPETYRHDEQFF. Written as DNA, the CDR3 is TGTGCCAGCAGCCCCGAAACCTACCGCCACGATGAGCAGTTCTTC.